This T cell receptor (beta chain) was obtained from a study of blood T cell repertoires in COVID-19. Study-level information: Acute and convalescent COVID-19 specimens originated in the United States, Italy and Spain. T cells, B-cell-depleted T cells, or PBMCs provided the cDNA or gDNA that served as material.

Per the original data handling: Reference gene primer amplification gave estimated nucleated cell counts. The protocol was immunoSEQ multiplex PCR, while the TCRdb copy is restricted to in-frame clones and leaves out a portion. V, J and clone size reflect that table, while D and trimming were determined from the DNA. Counted here are under 200,000 clones, approximately 80% occurring once; the ten biggest clones make up 6.5% to 9.5%. Recruited during active infection, patients (from Seattle) were subsequently followed longitudinally. This clone came up once. The source is a woman over 75 with COVID-19, enrolled during active disease. Sequenced: peripheral blood.

The CDR3 nucleotides are TGTGCCAGTAGTGGGGCTAGCGGGGGCCCGAACACCGGGGAGCTGTTTTTT. Translation: CASSGASGGPNTGELFF. The chain is built from TRBV19 and TRBJ2-2, with TRBD2 matching over 10 bases. This CDR3 contains 17 residues. CDR1 LNHDA and CDR2 SQIVND come from the germline V gene (reference sequence). Unmatched junction bases numbered 6, after V lost 5 bases and J lost 0 bases.